This TCR beta chain was captured by sequencing in a study of T-cell reconstitution after alpha-beta-depleted transplantation in children. General observations from the study: T-cell counts and diversity at one year post-transplant came mainly from newly produced T cells.

As concerns this clonotype: As yet, its antigen is unknown.

Construction of the TCRbeta library involved unique molecular identifiers. TCRdb processed the PCR reads anew with MiXCR; each CDR3 protein has one entry. The sample holds about 500,000 distinct CDR3 sequences, roughly 11% seen once. CDR1 LGHNA and CDR2 YSLEER come from the germline V gene. Trimming pared 0 bases from V and 0 bases from J, leaving 6 bases between. This CDR3 comprises 16 residues. The chain joins TRBV4-3 to TRBJ2-6; D might be TRBD1 (5 bases). The sample here was PBMCs, mostly from graft donor cells, taken 180 days after TCRalphabeta/CD19-depleted stem cell transplant. The sequence derives from a female patient aged 2-15 years who had a stem cell transplant for aplastic anemia, so the T cells may come from the graft donor. For the CDR3, the DNA is TGCGCCAGCAGCCAAGACGACAGCTCTGGGGCCAACGTCCTGACTTTC. Its protein is CASSQDDSSGANVLTF.